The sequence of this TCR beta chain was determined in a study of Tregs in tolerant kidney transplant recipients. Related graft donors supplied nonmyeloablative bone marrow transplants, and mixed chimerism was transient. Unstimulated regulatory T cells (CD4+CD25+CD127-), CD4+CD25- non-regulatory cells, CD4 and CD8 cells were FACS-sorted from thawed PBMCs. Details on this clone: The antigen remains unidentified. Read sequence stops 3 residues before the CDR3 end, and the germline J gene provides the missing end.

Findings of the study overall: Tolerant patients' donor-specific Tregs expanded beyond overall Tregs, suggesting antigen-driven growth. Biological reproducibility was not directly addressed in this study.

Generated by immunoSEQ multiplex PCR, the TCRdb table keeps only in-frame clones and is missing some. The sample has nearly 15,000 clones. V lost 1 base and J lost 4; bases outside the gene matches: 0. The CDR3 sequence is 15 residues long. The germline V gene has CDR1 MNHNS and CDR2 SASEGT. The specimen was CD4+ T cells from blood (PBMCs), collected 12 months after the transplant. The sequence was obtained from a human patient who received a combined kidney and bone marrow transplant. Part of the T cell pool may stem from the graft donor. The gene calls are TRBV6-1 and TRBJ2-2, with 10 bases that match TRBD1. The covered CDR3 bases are TGTGCCAGCAGTGAAGGACAGGGGGCCACCGGGGAG. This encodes CASSEGQGATGE. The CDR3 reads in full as CASSEGQGATGELFF.